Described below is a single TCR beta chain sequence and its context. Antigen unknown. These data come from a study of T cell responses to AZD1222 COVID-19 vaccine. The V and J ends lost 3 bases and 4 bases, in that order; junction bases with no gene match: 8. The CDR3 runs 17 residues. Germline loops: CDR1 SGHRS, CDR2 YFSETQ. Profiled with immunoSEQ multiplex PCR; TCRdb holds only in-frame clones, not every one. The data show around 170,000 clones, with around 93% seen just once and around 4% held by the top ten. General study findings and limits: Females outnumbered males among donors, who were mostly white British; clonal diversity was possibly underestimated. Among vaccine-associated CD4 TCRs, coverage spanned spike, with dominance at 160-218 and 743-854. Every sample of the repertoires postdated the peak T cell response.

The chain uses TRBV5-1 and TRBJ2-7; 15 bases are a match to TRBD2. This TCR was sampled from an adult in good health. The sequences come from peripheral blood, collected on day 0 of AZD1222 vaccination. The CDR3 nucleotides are TGCGCCAGCAGCTCTCGGACTAGCGGGAGGGAATTATACGAGCAGTACTTC. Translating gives CASSSRTSGRELYEQYF.